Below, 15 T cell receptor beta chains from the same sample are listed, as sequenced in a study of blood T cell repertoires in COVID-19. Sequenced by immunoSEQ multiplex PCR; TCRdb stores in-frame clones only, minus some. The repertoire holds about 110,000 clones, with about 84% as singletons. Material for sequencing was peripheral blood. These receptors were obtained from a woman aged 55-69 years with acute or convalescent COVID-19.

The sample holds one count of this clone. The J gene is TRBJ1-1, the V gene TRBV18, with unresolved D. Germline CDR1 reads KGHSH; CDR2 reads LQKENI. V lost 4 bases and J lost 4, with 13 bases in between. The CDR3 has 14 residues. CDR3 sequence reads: CASSHLAEGTEAFF. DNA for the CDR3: TGTGCCAGCTCACACCTCGCCGAGGGCACTGAAGCTTTCTTT. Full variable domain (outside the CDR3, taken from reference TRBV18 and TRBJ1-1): NAGVMQNPRHLVRRRGQEARLRCSPMKGHSHVYWYRQLPEEGLKFMVYLQKENIIDESGMPKERFSAEFPKEGPSILRIQQVVRGDSAAYFCASSHLAEGTEAFFGQGTRLTVV.

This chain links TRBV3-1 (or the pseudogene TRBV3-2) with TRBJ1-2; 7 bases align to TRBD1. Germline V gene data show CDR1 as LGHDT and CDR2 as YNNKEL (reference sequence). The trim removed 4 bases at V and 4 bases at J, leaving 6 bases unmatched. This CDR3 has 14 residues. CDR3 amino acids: CASSRTGTVYGYTF. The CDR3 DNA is TGTGCCAGCAGCCGAACCGGGACAGTCTATGGCTACACCTTC.

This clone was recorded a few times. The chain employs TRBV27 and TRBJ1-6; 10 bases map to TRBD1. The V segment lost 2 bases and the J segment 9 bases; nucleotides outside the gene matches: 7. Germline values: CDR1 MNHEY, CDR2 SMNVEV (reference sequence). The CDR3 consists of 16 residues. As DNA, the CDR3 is TGTGCCAGCAGTTTAGGTCGGGACAGGGGTGGTTCACCCCTCCACTTT. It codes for CASSLGRDRGGSPLHF.

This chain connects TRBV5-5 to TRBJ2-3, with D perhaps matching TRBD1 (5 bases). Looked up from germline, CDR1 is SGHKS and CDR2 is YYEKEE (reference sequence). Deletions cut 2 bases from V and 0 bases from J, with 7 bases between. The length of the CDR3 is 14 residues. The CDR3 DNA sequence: TGTGCCAGCAGCTTCCGACAGAGCACAGATACGCAGTATTTT. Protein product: CASSFRQSTDTQYF.

Here the CDR3 DNA reads TGTGCCAGCAGCCACGGACTAGCGGGAGACAGTGAGCAGTTCTTC. It yields the protein CASSHGLAGDSEQFF. The chain recombines TRBV3-1 (or the pseudogene TRBV3-2) with TRBJ2-1, with TRBD2 matching over 13 bases. The germline CDR1 and CDR2 sequences are LGHDT and YNNKEL (reference sequence). Trimming cost V 3 bases and J 9 bases; bases outside gene matches: 5. The CDR3 is 15 residues long.

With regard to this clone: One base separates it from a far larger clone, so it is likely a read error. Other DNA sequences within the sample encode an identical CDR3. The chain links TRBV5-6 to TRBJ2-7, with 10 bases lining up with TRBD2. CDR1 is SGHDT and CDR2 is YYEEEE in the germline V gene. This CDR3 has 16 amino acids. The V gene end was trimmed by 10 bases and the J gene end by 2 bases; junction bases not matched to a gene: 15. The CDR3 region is CAPSGGEGQAPYEQYF. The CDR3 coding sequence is TGTGCCCCCAGCGGGGGGGAGGGACAGGCCCCCTACGAGCAGTACTTC.

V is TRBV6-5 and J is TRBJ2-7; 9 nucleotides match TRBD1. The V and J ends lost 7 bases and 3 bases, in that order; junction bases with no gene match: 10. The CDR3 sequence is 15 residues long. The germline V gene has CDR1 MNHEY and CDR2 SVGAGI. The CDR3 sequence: CASNLQGANLYEQYF. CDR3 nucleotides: TGTGCCAGCAACTTACAGGGGGCCAACCTCTACGAGCAGTACTTC.

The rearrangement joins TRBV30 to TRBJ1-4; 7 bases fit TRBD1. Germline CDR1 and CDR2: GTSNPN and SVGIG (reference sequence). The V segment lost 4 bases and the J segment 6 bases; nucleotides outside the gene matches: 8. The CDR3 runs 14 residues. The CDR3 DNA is TGTGCCTGGACCCGACAGGGCATGGATGAAAAACTGTTTTTT. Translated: CAWTRQGMDEKLFF.

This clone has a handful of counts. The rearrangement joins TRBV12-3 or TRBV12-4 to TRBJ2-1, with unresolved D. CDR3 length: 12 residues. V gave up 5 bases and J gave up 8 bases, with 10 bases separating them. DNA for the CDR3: TGTGCCAGCAGTCATCGTACTTATGAGCAGTTCTTC. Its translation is CASSHRTYEQFF.

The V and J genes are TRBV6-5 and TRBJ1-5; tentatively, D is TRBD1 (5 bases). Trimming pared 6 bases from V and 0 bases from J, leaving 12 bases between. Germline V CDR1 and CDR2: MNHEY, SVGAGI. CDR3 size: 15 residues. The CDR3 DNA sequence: TGTGCCAGCAGCAGAATAGACAGTAGCAATCAGCCCCAGCATTTT. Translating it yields CASSRIDSSNQPQHF.

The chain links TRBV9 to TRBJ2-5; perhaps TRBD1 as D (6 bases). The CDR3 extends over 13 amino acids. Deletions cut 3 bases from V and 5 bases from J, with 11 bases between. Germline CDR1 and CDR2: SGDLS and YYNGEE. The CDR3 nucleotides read TGTGCCAGCAGCGCCAGACAGGCCGAGACCCAGTACTTC. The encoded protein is CASSARQAETQYF.

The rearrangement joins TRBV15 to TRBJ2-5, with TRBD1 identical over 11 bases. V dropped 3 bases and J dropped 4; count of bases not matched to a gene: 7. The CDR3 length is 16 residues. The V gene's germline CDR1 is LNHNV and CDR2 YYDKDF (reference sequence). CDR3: CATSSQDRGRGETQYF. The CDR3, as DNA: TGTGCCACCAGCAGTCAGGACAGGGGGCGGGGAGAGACCCAGTACTTC.

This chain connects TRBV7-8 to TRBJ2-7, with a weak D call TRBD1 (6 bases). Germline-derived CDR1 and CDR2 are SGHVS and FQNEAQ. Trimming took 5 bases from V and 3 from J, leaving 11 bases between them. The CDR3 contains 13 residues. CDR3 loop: CASSRTDSYEQYF. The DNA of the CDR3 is TGTGCCAGCAGCAGGACGGACAGCTACGAGCAGTACTTC.

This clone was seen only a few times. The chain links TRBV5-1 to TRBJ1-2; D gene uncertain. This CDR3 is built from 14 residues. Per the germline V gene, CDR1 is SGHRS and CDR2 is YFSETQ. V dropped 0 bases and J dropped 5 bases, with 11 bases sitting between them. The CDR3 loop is CASSLVDFDYGYTF. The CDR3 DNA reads TGCGCCAGCAGCTTGGTAGACTTCGATTATGGCTACACCTTC.

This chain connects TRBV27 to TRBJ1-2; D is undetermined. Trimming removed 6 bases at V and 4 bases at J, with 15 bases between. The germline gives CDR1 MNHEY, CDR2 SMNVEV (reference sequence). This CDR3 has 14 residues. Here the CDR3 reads CASRPIQASYGYTF. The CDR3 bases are TGTGCCAGCAGACCGATCCAGGCGTCCTATGGCTACACCTTC.